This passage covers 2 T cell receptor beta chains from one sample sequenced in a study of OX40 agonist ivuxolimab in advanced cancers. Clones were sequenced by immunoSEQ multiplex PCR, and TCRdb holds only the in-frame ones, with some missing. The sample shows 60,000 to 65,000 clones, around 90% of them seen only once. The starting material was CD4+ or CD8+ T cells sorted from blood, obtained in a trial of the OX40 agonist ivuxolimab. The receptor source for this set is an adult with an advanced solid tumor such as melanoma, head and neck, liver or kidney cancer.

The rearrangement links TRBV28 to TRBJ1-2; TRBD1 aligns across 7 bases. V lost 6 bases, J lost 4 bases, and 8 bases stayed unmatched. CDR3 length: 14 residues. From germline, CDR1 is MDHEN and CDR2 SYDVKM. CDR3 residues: CASRGQRSLYGYTF. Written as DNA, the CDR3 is TGTGCCAGCAGGGGACAGAGGAGTCTCTATGGCTACACCTTC.

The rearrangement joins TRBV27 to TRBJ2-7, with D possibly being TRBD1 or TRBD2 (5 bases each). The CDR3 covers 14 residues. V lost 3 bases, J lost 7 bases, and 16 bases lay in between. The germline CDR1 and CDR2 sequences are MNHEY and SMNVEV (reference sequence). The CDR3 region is CASSLAGTRMEQYF. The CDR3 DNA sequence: TGTGCCAGCAGTTTGGCCGGGACGAGAATGGAGCAGTACTTC.